These T cell receptor beta chains were read from a single sample in a study of blood T cell repertoires in COVID-19. The method was immunoSEQ multiplex PCR; TCRdb's version includes in-frame clones alone and lacks a portion of them. This sample has about 210,000 clones; around 83% occur once, and the top ten carry roughly 8.2%. Sequencing used peripheral blood. These receptors came from a woman in her fifties or sixties with acute or convalescent COVID-19. CDR3s leave out the opening cysteine and the closing phenylalanine or tryptophan. Fields, in order: V gene, J gene, CDR3 protein.

>TRBV6-5|TRBJ1-1
ASSRDSKNTEAF
>TRBV30|TRBJ1-1
AWSRTGFTEAF
>TRBV7-8|TRBJ2-1
ASSPGLGEMDEQF
>TRBV19|TRBJ1-2
ASSIQDSHYGYT
>TRBV4-1|TRBJ2-7
ASSQDLSYEQY
>TRBV6-6|TRBJ1-2
ASSPRGTNGYT
>TRBV5-6|TRBJ2-3
ASSSRGGSTDTQY
>TRBV2|TRBJ2-1
ASSVASGRIHRNEQF
>TRBV5-1|TRBJ2-3
ASRSGGGTDTQY
>TRBV4-1|TRBJ1-4
ASSQEVQINEKLF
>TRBV2|TRBJ2-3
ATQIRQPEGTDTQY
>TRBV4-1|TRBJ1-4
ASSQELVRPGVF
>TRBV28|TRBJ2-2
ASTVPSRRVNTGELF
>TRBV2|TRBJ1-5
ASREQGMNQPQH
>TRBV18|TRBJ2-7
ASSLGQVYEQY
>TRBV5-8|TRBJ2-5
ASSPERETQY
>TRBV29-1|TRBJ2-1
SARRAGVINEQF
>TRBV12-2|TRBJ2-5
ASRSGLAGTETQY
>TRBV11-2|TRBJ1-1
ASSAQQGGEAF
>TRBV5-1|TRBJ2-3
ASSYTGQLTHTQY
>TRBV28|TRBJ2-3
ASSFSGLAGATGTDTQY
>TRBV5-1|TRBJ1-2
ASSPNPNRGDYGYT
>TRBV9|TRBJ1-1
ASSVPGQENTEAF
>TRBV7-2|TRBJ2-5
ASSLVGTVSETQY
>TRBV7-8|TRBJ2-7
ASSPPGLAHEQY
>TRBV5-1|TRBJ1-2
ASSFSGTAYGYT
>TRBV18|TRBJ1-2
ASSWTGSNYGYT
>TRBV15|TRBJ2-2
ATSRDTMDYRTTGELF
>TRBV28|TRBJ1-1
ASRDLLGGAEAF
>TRBV10-1|TRBJ2-7
ASSGSSRTGSYEQY
>TRBV5-5|TRBJ1-5
ASSFRESNQPQH
>TRBV19|TRBJ1-5
ASMRQGGGNQPQH
>TRBV7-8|TRBJ2-1
ASSLVWTSGVSYNEQF
>TRBV11-2|TRBJ1-1
ASSLELVRSGGQTEAF
>TRBV5-1|TRBJ1-1
ASSRRENTEAF
>TRBV7-6|TRBJ2-1
ASGDRAYEQF
>TRBV11-2|TRBJ2-1
ASSFRGLRTGLAVNEQF
>TRBV2|TRBJ2-1
ASSGLAGDHEQF
>TRBV30|TRBJ2-2
AGREAGANTGELF
>TRBV7-8|TRBJ2-5
ASSDTPATQY
>TRBV5-4|TRBJ2-5
ASSLDQETQY
>TRBV3-1/TRBV3-2|TRBJ2-7
ASRLRVTGEQY
>TRBV15|TRBJ1-1
ATENRGQVMNTEAF
>TRBV9|TRBJ1-1
ASSVSGEGTEAF
>TRBV9|TRBJ2-1
ASSPDRQREF
>TRBV29-1|TRBJ1-2
SVEPGQAYGYT
>TRBV24-1|TRBJ2-2
ATSDSSFGTGELF
>TRBV27|TRBJ2-1
ASRDGPHNEQF
>TRBV28|TRBJ1-2
ASSTLQGYGYT
>TRBV21-1|TRBJ2-3
ASSNWGTSGSTDTQY
>TRBV3-1/TRBV3-2|TRBJ2-7
ASSQVAGQGSKQY
>TRBV6-5|TRBJ1-2
ASRGTGIRYGYT
>TRBV29-1|TRBJ2-7
SVSGQTLYEQY
>TRBV9|TRBJ2-3
ASSVGGSGTSTDTQY
>TRBV14|TRBJ1-1
ASSQESGLITEAF
>TRBV6-1|TRBJ2-4
ASSEWGAGGPNIQY
>TRBV6-5|TRBJ1-5
ASSYAGGDQPQH
>TRBV28|TRBJ1-5
ASREGDRGSYQPQH
>TRBV6-4|TRBJ2-7
ASSEGDRVVEQY
>TRBV14|TRBJ2-1
ASSQERGTGGSEQF